Presented here are 27 T cell receptor beta chains from one specimen sequenced in a study of cytomegalovirus exposure and HLA in healthy donors. Both 60 Vbeta primers and 13 Jbeta primers went into the PCR. The method was immunoSEQ multiplex PCR; TCRdb's version includes in-frame clones alone and lacks a portion of them. The data contain 250,000 to 350,000 clones, about 75% of them singletons. The sample taken for sequencing was PBMCs. These TCRs come from a female donor in good health and CMV-seronegative.

CDR3 bases: TGCGCCAGCAGCGCACAGGGGGCGAGTGGGGCCAACGTCCTGACTTTC. This encodes CASSAQGASGANVLTF. V is TRBV5-1 and J is TRBJ2-6; 9 bases line up with TRBD1. Germline values: CDR1 SGHRS, CDR2 YFSETQ. The V segment lost 4 bases and the J segment 3 bases; nucleotides outside the gene matches: 5. CDR3 size: 16 residues.

V gene TRBV9 combines with J gene TRBJ2-1, with 11 bases matching TRBD2. Trimming at V came to 0 bases and at J to 0 bases, leaving 2 bases not matched to a gene. This CDR3 spans 17 amino acids. The germline V gene encodes CDR1 SGDLS and CDR2 YYNGEE. The CDR3 coding sequence is TGTGCCAGCAGCGTAGAAGGACTAGCGGGCTCCTACAATGAGCAGTTCTTC. Protein: CASSVEGLAGSYNEQFF.

The chain carries TRBV6-4 and TRBJ2-1; tentative D call: TRBD2 (5 bases). The germline V and J ends were trimmed by 6 bases and 2 bases, with 8 bases remaining between them. The germline V gene has CDR1 MRHNA and CDR2 SNTAGT. CDR3 length: 13 residues. The chain's CDR3 is CASSLGAYNEQFF. The CDR3 DNA reads TGTGCCAGCAGCCTCGGGGCCTACAATGAGCAGTTCTTC.

The DNA of the CDR3 is TGTGCCATCAGTGAAATCCGGGATTATGGCTACACCTTC. Residues: CAISEIRDYGYTF. The chain couples TRBV10-3 to TRBJ1-2; D not resolved. With 3 bases removed from V and 5 bases from J, the gap between germline ends came to 10 bases. Germline assignment: CDR1 ENHRY and CDR2 SYGVKD. This CDR3 has 13 residues.

This chain joins TRBV11-3 and TRBJ2-5; 13 bases fit TRBD2. The germline CDR1 and CDR2 sequences are SGHNT and YENEEA. After removal of 1 base from V and 4 bases from J, the junction contained 0 bases not matched to a gene. The CDR3 is 15 residues long. The CDR3 loop reads CASSLGTSGRETQYF. CDR3 nucleotides: TGTGCCAGCAGCTTAGGGACTAGCGGGAGAGAGACCCAGTACTTC.

The chain combines TRBV25-1 with TRBJ2-7; 7 positions match TRBD1. V gave up 4 bases and J gave up 4 bases; unmatched junction bases: 10. This CDR3 is 15 amino acids long. Germline CDR1 and CDR2: MGHDK and SYGVNS. CDR3 region: CASSAEGAHSYEQYF. DNA for the CDR3: TGTGCCAGCAGTGCAGAGGGGGCGCACTCTTACGAGCAGTACTTC.

The chain recombines TRBV6-6 with TRBJ2-2, with D perhaps TRBD1 (6 bases). Germline loops: CDR1 MNHNY, CDR2 SVGAGI (reference sequence). This CDR3 region has 16 residues. Trimming shortened V by 2 bases and J by 4 bases, and 14 bases separated the two germline ends. CDR3 amino acids: CASSYGQGSITGELFF. For the CDR3, the DNA is TGTGCCAGCAGTTACGGGCAGGGGTCGATCACCGGGGAGCTGTTTTTT.

The table lists this clone with a few counts. V is TRBV5-6 and J is TRBJ1-6, with unresolved D. Per the germline V gene, CDR1 is SGHDT and CDR2 is YYEEEE. V was shortened by 5 bases and J by 5 bases, with 14 bases between the two germline ends. The CDR3 is 15 residues long. The DNA of the CDR3 is TGTGCCAGCAGTCTTCAGCGAAGGAATAATTCACCCCTCCACTTT. This sequence encodes CASSLQRRNNSPLHF.

This chain connects TRBV11-1 to TRBJ2-1, with TRBD2 matching over 8 bases. Germline CDR1 is SGHAT and CDR2 is FQDESV (reference sequence). This CDR3 spans 15 amino acids. Unmatched junction bases numbered 12, after V lost 5 bases and J lost 9 bases. DNA for the CDR3: TGTGCCAGCAGCCTTAGCGGGGCCCGACACATTGAGCAGTTCTTC. It encodes CASSLSGARHIEQFF.

The V call is TRBV4-2, the J call TRBJ2-1; 14 bases agree with TRBD2. This CDR3 has 17 residues. The germline CDR1 and CDR2 sequences are LGHNA and YNFKEQ. V shed 2 bases, J shed 9 bases, and the junction held 9 bases outside the gene matches. CDR3 nucleotides: TGTGCCAGCAGCCAAAGACCGGGACTAGCGGGAGTAGGTGAGCAGTTCTTC. Translating it yields CASSQRPGLAGVGEQFF.

The rearrangement links TRBV28 to TRBJ2-3, with 7 bases that match TRBD1. CDR3 length: 15 residues. With V trimmed by 1 base and J by 1 base, 2 bases remained unmatched. Germline V gene data show CDR1 as MDHEN and CDR2 as SYDVKM. CDR3 nucleotides: TGTGCCAGCAGTTTATTGGGGACAGGCACAGATACGCAGTATTTT. It yields the protein CASSLLGTGTDTQYF.

The V call is TRBV18, the J call TRBJ1-3; 8 nucleotides align to TRBD1. Looked up from germline, CDR1 is KGHSH and CDR2 is LQKENI. CDR3 length equals 17 residues. The junction had 7 bases not matched to a gene; V was cut back by 3 bases and J by 0 bases. The CDR3 loop is CASSPTEGQVSGNTIYF. The CDR3 DNA reads TGTGCCAGCTCACCTACAGAGGGACAGGTCTCTGGAAACACCATATATTTT.

The chain is built from TRBV25-1 and TRBJ1-1; D unclear. This CDR3 is 12 amino acids long. CDR1 and CDR2 (germline): MGHDK, SYGVNS. V was shortened by 6 bases and J by 6 bases, with 11 bases between the two germline ends. CDR3 region: CASSIGGSEAFF. In DNA, the CDR3 is TGTGCCAGCAGCATCGGAGGGTCTGAAGCTTTCTTT.

V is TRBV19 and J is TRBJ2-3; possible D gene TRBD2, 6 bases. The CDR3 spans 17 residues. V lost 8 bases and J 4 bases, leaving 25 bases between the germline ends. The V gene's germline CDR1 is LNHDA and CDR2 SQIVND (reference sequence). CDR3 region: CASGNPALGGSADTQYF. CDR3 sequence (DNA): TGTGCCAGTGGTAACCCCGCCCTTGGAGGGAGCGCAGATACGCAGTATTTT.

Only a few counts were recorded for this clone. This chain uses TRBV6-5 with TRBJ2-7, with TRBD1 identical over 9 bases. J gave up 2 bases and V 7 bases, and 9 bases lay outside the gene matches. Germline CDR1 and CDR2: MNHEY and SVGAGI. The CDR3 length is 15 residues. The CDR3, as DNA: TGTGCCAGCAACATTGGACAGGGGACCACCTACGAGCAGTACTTC. Its translation is CASNIGQGTTYEQYF.

The chain's CDR3 is CASSQVGLAGGTDTQYF. DNA for the CDR3: TGTGCCAGCAGCCAAGTCGGTCTAGCGGGTGGCACAGATACGCAGTATTTT. This chain links TRBV4-2 with TRBJ2-3, with 8 bases lining up with TRBD2. V gave up 1 base and J gave up 1 base; unmatched junction bases: 7. CDR1 LGHNA and CDR2 YNFKEQ come from the germline V gene. The CDR3 has 17 amino acids.

This clone was recorded once. The CDR3 coding sequence is TGTGCCAGCAGCTTAGCCGACAGACCGTACGAGCAGTACTTC. Protein product: CASSLADRPYEQYF. The J gene is TRBJ2-7, the V gene TRBV11-3; perhaps TRBD1 as D (5 bases). Between the trimmed V and J ends, which lost 1 base and 4 bases, there was a span of 11 bases. The CDR3 covers 14 residues. From germline, CDR1 is SGHNT and CDR2 YENEEA.

Only a few counts were recorded for this clone. This chain uses TRBV7-8 with TRBJ1-1; no clear D gene. CDR1 and CDR2 (germline): SGHVS, FQNEAQ. The V gene lost 5 bases and the J gene lost 3 bases, with 13 bases spanning the gap. The CDR3 has 14 amino acids. The CDR3 spells CASSLRALDTEAFF. CDR3 nucleotide sequence: TGTGCCAGCAGCCTGAGGGCACTGGACACTGAAGCTTTCTTT.

The chain joins TRBV27 to TRBJ2-7, with 8 bases fitting TRBD2. Germline CDR1 is MNHEY and CDR2 is SMNVEV (reference sequence). V lost 6 bases, J lost 1 base, and 5 bases stayed unmatched. This CDR3 has 14 amino acids. CDR3 nucleotides: TGTGCCAGCAGACCGGGACTAGAGTCCTACGAGCAGTACTTC. It encodes CASRPGLESYEQYF.

This chain links TRBV30 with TRBJ1-2; 11 nucleotides line up with TRBD1. This CDR3 region has 15 residues. Germline V gives CDR1 GTSNPN, CDR2 SVGIG (reference sequence). V lost 0 bases to trimming and J lost 4 bases; unmatched junction nucleotides: 4. CDR3 protein: CAWSVPGTGGYGYTF. CDR3 bases: TGTGCCTGGAGTGTACCTGGGACAGGGGGCTATGGCTACACCTTC. Complete variable domain (other parts from reference TRBV30 and TRBJ1-2): SQTIHQWPATLVQPVGSPLSLECTVEGTSNPNLYWYRQAAGRGLQLLFYSVGIGQISSEVPQNLSASRPQDRQFILSSKKLLLSDSGFYLCAWSVPGTGGYGYTFGSGTRLTVV.

The J gene is TRBJ2-1, the V gene TRBV18, with D tentatively TRBD2 (6 bases). The V end lost 1 base, the J end lost 7 bases, and 11 bases lay between the germline ends. The CDR3 sequence is 14 residues long. Germline-derived CDR1 and CDR2 are KGHSH and LQKENI. CDR3 amino acids: CASSPLTSLNEQFF. The CDR3 DNA reads TGTGCCAGCTCACCACTGACTAGTTTAAATGAGCAGTTCTTC.

This clone was picked up a small number of times. The J gene is TRBJ1-5, the V gene TRBV11-2, with D maybe TRBD1 (5 bases). The germline gives CDR1 SGHAT, CDR2 FQNNGV. Trimming took 1 base from V and 7 from J, leaving 11 bases between them. The CDR3 runs to 14 residues. CDR3 protein: CASSLGGAGQPQHF. The CDR3 bases are TGTGCCAGCAGCTTAGGTGGGGCTGGACAGCCCCAGCATTTT.

The CDR3 protein is CASSLNTEAFF. CDR3 nucleotide sequence: TGTGCCAGCTCCTTGAACACTGAAGCTTTCTTT. The chain recombines TRBV2 with TRBJ1-1; D is unclear. Germline lookup yields CDR1 SNHLY and CDR2 FYNNEI. The V gene lost 8 bases and the J gene lost 0 bases, with 4 bases spanning the gap. The CDR3 spans 11 residues.

This chain uses TRBV2 with TRBJ2-3; TRBD1 aligns across 9 bases. The CDR3 runs 15 residues. Germline V gene sequence: CDR1 SNHLY, CDR2 FYNNEI. V was clipped by 6 bases and J by 6 bases; unmatched bases: 10. The CDR3 region is CASSSGTGIPDTQYF. Here the CDR3 DNA reads TGTGCCAGCAGCTCCGGGACAGGGATTCCGGATACGCAGTATTTT.

The chain has TRBV19 and TRBJ2-2, with TRBD1 matching over 10 bases. The trim removed 8 bases at V and 8 bases at J, leaving 8 bases unmatched. The germline V gene has CDR1 LNHDA and CDR2 SQIVND (reference sequence). The CDR3 has 14 amino acids. The CDR3 loop is CASRRDRGTGELFF. CDR3 nucleotides: TGTGCCAGTCGAAGGGACAGGGGTACAGGGGAGCTGTTTTTT.

V gene TRBV14 combines with J gene TRBJ2-1, with 8 bases fitting TRBD2. Germline V gene sequence: CDR1 SGHDN, CDR2 FVKESK. The CDR3 has 17 amino acids. Germline trimming cut 5 bases from V and 8 bases from J; bases unmatched to any gene: 17. The CDR3 reads CASSASLAGSEPHEQFF. DNA for the CDR3: TGTGCCAGCAGCGCGAGTTTAGCGGGATCCGAGCCACATGAGCAGTTCTTC.

Concerning this clone itself: The same CDR3 is also encoded by other DNA sequences in this sample. The chain joins TRBV18 to TRBJ2-5; D gene ambiguous. This CDR3 contains 12 residues. CDR1 and CDR2 (germline): KGHSH, LQKENI. Trimming pared 3 bases from V and 0 bases from J, leaving 2 bases between. The CDR3 reads CASSPNQETQYF. In nucleotides, the CDR3 is TGTGCCAGCTCACCTAACCAAGAGACCCAGTACTTC.